The clone carrying this TCR beta chain was found a few times. What it binds is not known. Primers for the PCR totalled 60 Vbeta and 13 Jbeta. Generated by immunoSEQ multiplex PCR, the TCRdb table keeps only in-frame clones and is missing some. Of about 180,000 clones listed, over 70% are singletons. The data were obtained in a study of cytomegalovirus exposure and HLA in healthy donors. Study conclusions and caveats: Researchers catalogued approximately 170 TCR beta chains as cytomegalovirus-associated.

The CDR3 consists of 16 residues. The J segment lost 5 bases and the V segment lost 2 bases, leaving 6 bases of the junction unmatched. Germline CDR1 is SGHTA and CDR2 is FQGNSA. This clonotype was sampled from a woman aged 50 to 60 in good health and CMV-seronegative. Source material: PBMCs. The chain couples TRBV7-2 to TRBJ2-5, with 12 bases matching TRBD1. This CDR3 is CASSLRGTGGRETQYF. In nucleotides, the CDR3 is TGTGCCAGCAGCTTACGGGGGACAGGGGGCAGGGAGACCCAGTACTTC. Full variable domain (missing parts from reference TRBV7-2 and TRBJ2-5): GAGVSQSPSNKVTEKGKDVELRCDPISGHTALYWYRQSLGQGLEFLIYFQGNSAPDKSGLPSDRFSAERTGGSVSTLTIQRTQQEDSAVYLCASSLRGTGGRETQYFGPGTRLLVL.